Given below is one T cell receptor beta chain in context. Its cognate antigen is unknown. Peripheral blood samples and lesional scalp punch biopsies were obtained from alopecia areata patients. It was from PBMCs that CD4+ and CD8+ T cells were sorted. RNA extraction was followed by reverse transcription into cDNA, which acted as the sequencing template. Clones were sequenced by immunoSEQ multiplex PCR, and TCRdb holds only the in-frame ones, with some missing. The sample lists about 98,000 clones, 35% to 50% occurring once. These data come from a study of CD8+ T cells in alopecia areata. Study context: Among treated patients, oral tofacitinib was administered at 5 to 10 mg twice daily. Study-level points and caveats: Higher clonality was seen in lesional scalp than in normal scalp, especially in alopecia totalis/universalis.

Looked up from germline, CDR1 is MDHEN and CDR2 is SYDVKM. Trimming took 3 bases from V and 1 from J, leaving 6 bases between them. The CDR3 runs to 13 residues. The receptor's source is a human donor with alopecia areata. The chain is built from TRBV28 and TRBJ2-5; D not resolved. Sequencing used CD4+ T cells sorted from blood. The CDR3 loop reads CASSFRFQETQYF. CDR3 in DNA: TGTGCCAGCAGTTTCCGGTTCCAAGAGACCCAGTACTTC.